This section outlines one T cell receptor beta chain sequence together with its context. What it binds is unknown. This record belongs to a study of T cells in Graves' hyperthyroidism and ophthalmopathy. Notes on the study in general: Most thyroid clonotypes expanded above 0.001 were also detected in blood.

Uncontrolled infection, other autoimmune disease, pregnancy or lactation barred patients from enrollment. The germline V gene encodes CDR1 MDHEN and CDR2 SYDVKM. This CDR3 is 17 amino acids long. Germline trimming cut 3 bases from V and 6 bases from J; bases unmatched to any gene: 14. TCR beta CDR3 sequences were amplified from RNA transcripts. The study used the HTBI primer set for a first-round RT-PCR of the TCR CDR3. A single record per CDR3 protein comes from TCRdb applying MiXCR to the multiplex PCR reads. The sample has roughly 600,000 distinct CDR3 sequences; approximately 14% are singletons. Sequenced: blood. The chain is built from TRBV28 and TRBJ2-3; TRBD2 agrees at 8 bases. This receptor was identified in a woman aged 50 to 60 with Graves' ophthalmopathy. The CDR3 bases are TGTGCCAGCAGTTTTGCCCCCTTTAGCGGGATGACGGATACGCAGTATTTT. Protein: CASSFAPFSGMTDTQYF.